The rows below give T cell receptor beta chains drawn from one sample of a study of STAT3 mutations in large granular lymphocyte leukemia. This table comes from immunoSEQ multiplex PCR, and its TCRdb copy is limited to in-frame clones, with some not included. The data contain approximately 25,000 clones, 94% of them singletons. Sequenced sample: peripheral blood mononuclear cells. The receptor set was obtained from a man in his forties or fifties with T-cell large granular lymphocyte leukemia. Some clones in this sample may be carry-over from other donors' samples. The CDR3 runs from the conserved cysteine through the conserved F or W. D genes are given only for firm matches. Some rows have no size entry. The others give once, few or many, or a class for an expanded clone.

>TRBJ1-2|NA|TRBV7-9|NA
TGTGCCAGCAGCGGGGTGAGCTACACCTTC
CASSGVSYTF
>TRBJ1-2|NA|TRBV30|NA
TGTGCCTGGAGTGGCATATCTACCTATGGCTACACCTTC
CAWSGISTYGYTF
>TRBJ2-1|NA|TRBV9|NA
TGTGCCAGCAGCGTATTGGGGGCCAACTACAATGAGCAGTTCTTC
CASSVLGANYNEQFF
>TRBJ1-1|NA|TRBV30|once
TGTGCCTGGAGTGTTCGGGGGAACACTGAAGCTTTCTTT
CAWSVRGNTEAFF
>TRBJ1-5|TRBD1|TRBV7-8|NA
TGTGCCAGCAGTGATGGGACAGGGAGAAACAATCAGCCCCAGCATTTT
CASSDGTGRNNQPQHF
>TRBJ2-1|TRBD1|TRBV9|NA
TGTGCCAGCAGCCTTGGACAGGGGACTACCTCCTACAATGAGCAGTTCTTC
CASSLGQGTTSYNEQFF
>TRBJ2-7|TRBD2|TRBV6-1|NA
TGTGCCAGCAGTGCAAGGGGAGGGGCTAGCGGGGGGTCCTACGAGCAGTACTTC
CASSARGGASGGSYEQYF
>TRBJ2-7|NA|TRBV6-6|NA
TGTGCCATGCCAGACACTTGGTCAGTCGAGCAGTACTTC
CAMPDTWSVEQYF
>TRBJ1-5|NA|TRBV19|NA
TGTGCCAGTAGTAGACAGCCCTATAGCAATCAGCCCCAGCATTTT
CASSRQPYSNQPQHF
>TRBJ1-4|TRBD1|TRBV7-9|NA
TGTGCCACCGCGGGGCAAGGGGGGCGGGGACAGTATGAAAAACTGTTTTTT
CATAGQGGRGQYEKLFF
>TRBJ1-5|NA|TRBV23-1|NA
TGCGCCAGCAGTCAATATCAGCGACAGCCCCAGCATTTT
CASSQYQRQPQHF
>TRBJ1-1|NA|TRBV25-1|NA
TGTGCCAGCAGTGAATCCGTTACGGGGCTAACTGAAGCTTTCTTT
CASSESVTGLTEAFF
>TRBJ2-7|NA|TRBV7-2|NA
TGTGCCAGCAGCTTAGAGTTGTCAGGGGCGAGGGAGCAGTACTTC
CASSLELSGAREQYF
>TRBJ2-3|NA|TRBV7-2|once
TGTGCCAGCAGCTTAGGGGGTGCGGGCAGGGCGAGGTATACGCAGTATTTT
CASSLGGAGRARYTQYF
>TRBJ2-7|NA|TRBV29-1|once
TGCAGCGTTGGGTCAGCCCAGAGGGCCTACGAGCAGTACTTC
CSVGSAQRAYEQYF
>TRBJ2-5|TRBD2|TRBV5-4|NA
TGTGCCAGCAGCCCAGGACTAGCGGGGTACCAAGAGACCCAGTACTTC
CASSPGLAGYQETQYF
>TRBJ1-1|TRBD1|TRBV30|NA
TGTGCACAGATGACAGGGGGATGGAACACTGAAGCTTTCTTT
CAQMTGGWNTEAFF
>TRBJ2-7|NA|TRBV7-2|NA
TGTGCCAGCAGCCAGGGACATAACGAGCAGTACTTC
CASSQGHNEQYF
>TRBJ1-1|NA|TRBV7-9|NA
TGTGCCAGCAGCTCACAGGGTGGGGAAACTTTCTTT
CASSSQGGETFF
>TRBJ2-7|NA|TRBV15|NA
TGTGCCACCAGCAGACTCTTGGGGGCAGACTACGAGCAGTACTTC
CATSRLLGADYEQYF
>TRBJ1-1|TRBD1|TRBV11-2|NA
TGTGCCAGCAGCTTAGCGAGGGGACAGGACACTGAAGCTTTCTTT
CASSLARGQDTEAFF
>TRBJ1-2|TRBD1|TRBV6-6|NA
TGTGCCAGCAACCTAAAGCAGGGGGATGGCTACACCTTC
CASNLKQGDGYTF
>TRBJ1-2|TRBD1|TRBV5-8|once
TGTGCCAGCAGCACTGACAGGGGTCTGGATGGCTACACCTTC
CASSTDRGLDGYTF
>TRBJ1-2|NA|TRBV7-9|NA
TGTGCCAGCAGCTTAGTGCCGGGGAACTTTTCAGGCTACACCTTC
CASSLVPGNFSGYTF
>TRBJ1-6|NA|TRBV27|NA
TGTGCCAGCAGTTTCGCGGTATCCTATAATTCACCCCTCCACTTT
CASSFAVSYNSPLHF
>TRBJ2-3|NA|TRBV6-1|NA
TGTGCCAGCAGTTCCGGGCAGACAGAAACAGATACGCAGTATTTT
CASSSGQTETDTQYF
>TRBJ1-5|TRBD1|TRBV5-1|NA
TGCGCCAGCAGCTTGGGGTCAGGGGGCGATCAGCCCCAGCATTTT
CASSLGSGGDQPQHF
>TRBJ1-2|NA|TRBV29-1|NA
TGCAGCGTTGGGAGGTCGACACCGAACTATGGCTACACCTTC
CSVGRSTPNYGYTF
>TRBJ2-5|NA|TRBV5-4|NA
TGTGCCAGCAGCTTGGGAGAAGAGACCCAGTACTTC
CASSLGEETQYF
>TRBJ2-4|TRBD1|TRBV18|NA
TGTGCCAGCTCACCAGGTACAGGGGGATGGAACATTCAGTACTTC
CASSPGTGGWNIQYF
>TRBJ1-4|TRBD1|TRBV7-2|NA
TGTGCCAGCAGCTTAGACGGGACAGGTGGTGAAAAACTGTTTTTT
CASSLDGTGGEKLFF
>TRBJ1-1|NA|TRBV27|NA
TGTGCCAGCAGTCCCTCTTTACAGGGCCGAGGAGCTTTCTTT
CASSPSLQGRGAFF
>TRBJ1-1|TRBD1|TRBV7-3|NA
TGTGCCAGCAGCTCACAGGGGGACACTGAAGCTTTCTTT
CASSSQGDTEAFF
>TRBJ1-2|TRBD1|TRBV7-9|NA
TGTGCCAGCAGCCAATGGACAGGGGTTGGCTACACCTTC
CASSQWTGVGYTF
>TRBJ1-1|NA|TRBV6-5|NA
TGTGCCAGCAGTTACGCGGGGGGGGGAACTGAAGCTTTCTTT
CASSYAGGGTEAFF
>TRBJ1-3|NA|TRBV28|once
TGTGCCAGCAGTTTCGGACAGCCTAACCAAAACACCATATATTTT
CASSFGQPNQNTIYF
>TRBJ2-2|NA|TRBV6-5|NA
TGTGCCAGCAGTTACTTGGGCACCGGGGAGCTGTTTTTT
CASSYLGTGELFF
>TRBJ2-7|TRBD1|TRBV5-1|NA
TGCGCCAGCAGCCCAGGACAGGGGGCCTCCTACGAGCAGTACTTC
CASSPGQGASYEQYF
>TRBJ1-4|TRBD1|TRBV28|NA
TGTGCCAGCAGTTTATATCTACAGGGGGCTGGGGAAAAACTGTTTTTT
CASSLYLQGAGEKLFF